This T cell receptor beta chain was found in a study of follicular helper T cells after annual influenza vaccination. Study background: Across the 2013-2014, 2014-2015 and 2015-2016 vaccination seasons, some subjects were resampled.

The repertoire was sequenced with immunoSEQ multiplex PCR; TCRdb's copy has only in-frame clones and lacks some. Here the sample spans about 9,400 clones, roughly 80% being singletons. The CDR3 has 13 amino acids. Looked up from germline, CDR1 is WSHSY and CDR2 is SAAADI. Trimming pared 6 bases from V and 3 bases from J, leaving 9 bases between. The time point is: 2015-2016 season, pre-vaccination. Adults received seasonal inactivated influenza vaccine, with sorted blood CD4 subsets sequenced before and after. Cells are cTfh (non-naive CD4+CXCR5+PD-1+), split by ICOS and CD38 into double-positive or double-negative.

This specimen consisted of CXCR5+ CD38- circulating T follicular helper cells from blood, obtained on the day of influenza vaccination. The subset denotes: circulating Tfh, non-naive CD4+CXCR5+PD-1+ (ICOS+CD38+ or ICOS-CD38-). The clonotype comes from an adult who received the influenza vaccine. The J gene is TRBJ1-5, the V gene TRBV10-2; the D gene is possibly TRBD1 (5 bases). The CDR3 here is CASRGRDNQPQHF. CDR3 coding DNA: TGCGCCAGCAGGGGGCGCGACAATCAGCCCCAGCATTTT.